These T cell receptor beta chains were read from a single sample in a study of technical replicates of blood from a few donors. Libraries were prepared by immunoSEQ multiplex PCR; TCRdb keeps only in-frame clonotypes and omits some of them. The repertoire holds around 50,000 clones, with less than 95% as singletons. Sequenced material: T cells isolated from PBMCs. The receptors shown here come from a human donor in good health. CDR3s include the opening cysteine and the closing phenylalanine or tryptophan.

cdr3_aa	j_call	v_call
CASSLNWRGGPQETQYF	TRBJ2-5	TRBV11-2
CASSPVRGTVYGYTF	TRBJ1-2	TRBV11-2
CASSLTRSSYNEQFF	TRBJ2-1	TRBV7-8
CASSATGIGEQYF	TRBJ2-7	TRBV9
CASGFSSGTGGFTGELFF	TRBJ2-2	TRBV12-5
CASSFTNDRELFF	TRBJ2-1	TRBV11-2
CASSKDRDTEAFF	TRBJ1-1	TRBV5-1
CASRRAGVGETQYF	TRBJ2-5	TRBV10-2
CASSLWPLIGSYEQYF	TRBJ2-7	TRBV7-8
CASSIRQANEKLFF	TRBJ1-4	TRBV19
CASSLEGSRRANEQFF	TRBJ2-1	TRBV7-9
CASSTGIDEKLFF	TRBJ1-4	TRBV11-2
CASSYQTGREYF	TRBJ2-5	TRBV6-5
CASSQMGGSYEQYF	TRBJ2-7	TRBV14
CASSARDRGFYGYTF	TRBJ1-2	TRBV6-5
CASSGYRGQGEETQYF	TRBJ2-5	TRBV5-1
CASWDNTDTQYF	TRBJ2-3	TRBV5-6
CAIRLAGGPSNEQFF	TRBJ2-1	TRBV10-3
CASSLGQGAYEQYF	TRBJ2-7	TRBV7-9
CASSSHTVSGGALGYTF	TRBJ1-2	TRBV5-5
CASLLAGGTEAFF	TRBJ1-1	TRBV10-1
CASSLGQISYEQYF	TRBJ2-7	TRBV13
CASTQILEGNLAEAFF	TRBJ1-1	TRBV7-9
CASSSPGKGEYEQYF	TRBJ2-7	TRBV6-5
CASSLRLKPYEQYF	TRBJ2-7	TRBV11-2